The source of this TCR beta chain is a study of cytomegalovirus exposure and HLA in healthy donors. Whole-study findings and limits: HLA alleles were associated with 15,000 to 20,000 TCR beta sequences in a later analysis at 0.05 false discovery rate.

Donors counted as nominally healthy when sampled, yet unrecorded immune exposures were likely. This CDR3 is 14 amino acids long. The germline gives CDR1 LNHDA, CDR2 SQIVND (reference sequence). The V and J ends lost 2 bases and 5 bases respectively, with 12 bases between them. Notes on this clone: Its cognate antigen is unknown.

Primers: 60 Vbeta forward and 13 Jbeta reverse. Sequencing was performed with immunoSEQ multiplex PCR; in TCRdb, only in-frame clones are kept and a portion is missing. The sample consists of 140,000 or so clones, around 75% of them appearing once. This clonotype was obtained from a middle-aged woman in good health and CMV-seronegative. The sample comprised PBMCs. The chain recombines TRBV19 with TRBJ2-5; D perhaps matches TRBD1 (6 bases). The CDR3 DNA follows: TGTGCCAGTAGTATACAACAGGGTTTGGAGACCCAGTACTTC. Its translation is CASSIQQGLETQYF.